These 8 T cell receptor beta chains originate from one sample sequenced in a study of T cell repertoires in cytomegalovirus infection. TCRdb re-called the reads with MiXCR, one entry per CDR3 protein. The table has hundreds of thousands of distinct CDR3 sequences, approximately 18% seen once. Sequenced material: PBMCs. The receptors shown here come from a human donor in good health (CMV status not recorded). Some clones in this sample may be carry-over from other donors' samples.

This clonotype was recorded a few times. The chain has TRBV28 and TRBJ2-7; tentatively, D is TRBD2 (6 bases). V was clipped by 3 bases and J by 3 bases, with 12 bases between them. CDR1 is MDHEN and CDR2 is SYDVKM in the germline V gene. The CDR3 is 14 residues long. In DNA, the CDR3 is TGTGCCAGCAGTTTGGCGGGGACTGACTACGAGCAGTACTTC. This gives the protein CASSLAGTDYEQYF.

This clonotype occurred a few times. CDR3 protein: CSARDMTKSSYNEQFF. The CDR3 nucleotides read TGCAGTGCTAGAGACATGACCAAGAGCTCCTACAATGAGCAGTTCTTC. The chain has TRBV20-1 and TRBJ2-1, with D hard to call. CDR3 length: 16 amino acids. The germline CDR1 and CDR2 sequences are DFQATT and SNEGSKA (reference sequence). Trimming took off 0 bases at V and 0 bases at J, with 12 bases between the two ends.

This clonotype came up many times. This chain uses TRBV7-2 with TRBJ2-5; TRBD2 aligns across 13 bases. This CDR3 has 17 residues. With V trimmed by 1 base and J by 2 bases, 4 bases remained unmatched. CDR1 and CDR2 (germline): SGHTA, FQGNSA. The CDR3 sequence is CASSLEGTSGVQETQYF. The DNA for the CDR3 is TGTGCCAGCAGCTTAGAGGGGACTAGCGGGGTTCAAGAGACCCAGTACTTC.

The V gene is TRBV12-3 or TRBV12-4, the J gene TRBJ2-3, with 10 bases that match TRBD2. V lost 7 bases and J lost 2; bases outside the gene matches: 9. This CDR3 has 16 amino acids. The CDR3 sequence: CASTIGLAELTDTQYF. The CDR3 DNA reads as TGTGCCAGCACCATAGGACTAGCGGAGCTCACAGATACGCAGTATTTT.

Only a few counts were recorded for this clonotype. This chain connects TRBV5-6 to TRBJ1-4; a weak D match, TRBD1 (5 bases). Germline V gene lookup returns CDR1 SGHDT and CDR2 YYEEEE. Trimming took 4 bases from V and 8 from J, leaving 15 bases between them. The CDR3 loop spans 14 amino acids. The DNA for the CDR3 is TGTGCCAGCAGCCGAGGCTGGGGGAGGGAAAAACTGTTTTTT. This sequence encodes CASSRGWGREKLFF.

In this sample, this clonotype turned up many times. The chain carries TRBV19 and TRBJ1-2; D possibly corresponds to TRBD1 (6 bases). Germline V lookup: CDR1 LNHDA, CDR2 SQIVND (reference sequence). The V and J ends lost 6 bases and 0 bases respectively, with 23 bases between them. CDR3 size: 18 residues. DNA for the CDR3: TGTGCCAGTAGGGGAAGACAGGCCAGACTAACTTCTAACTATGGCTACACCTTC. This gives the protein CASRGRQARLTSNYGYTF.

This chain uses TRBV5-4 with TRBJ2-1; no clear D. The CDR3 sequence is 13 residues long. Looked up from germline, CDR1 is SGHNT and CDR2 is YYREEE (reference sequence). The V gene lost 2 bases and the J gene lost 8 bases, with 11 bases spanning the gap. The CDR3 coding sequence is TGTGCCAGCAGCTTCAAGGCGGTGGATGAGCAGTTCTTC. Translation: CASSFKAVDEQFF.

The chain's CDR3 is CASSFQTDQPQHF. The CDR3, as DNA: TGTGCCAGTAGTTTCCAGACAGATCAGCCCCAGCATTTT. V is TRBV19 and J is TRBJ1-5; TRBD1 is a possible D gene (5 bases). This CDR3 has 13 amino acids. V gave up 5 bases and J gave up 5 bases, with 10 bases separating them. The germline CDR1 and CDR2 sequences are LNHDA and SQIVND (reference sequence). The complete variable domain, with remaining parts taken from reference TRBV19 and TRBJ1-5, reads DGGITQSPKYLFRKEGQNVTLSCEQNLNHDAMYWYRQDPGQGLRLIYYSQIVNDFQKGDIAEGYSVSREKKESFPLTVTSAQKNPTAFYLCASSFQTDQPQHFGDGTRLSIL.